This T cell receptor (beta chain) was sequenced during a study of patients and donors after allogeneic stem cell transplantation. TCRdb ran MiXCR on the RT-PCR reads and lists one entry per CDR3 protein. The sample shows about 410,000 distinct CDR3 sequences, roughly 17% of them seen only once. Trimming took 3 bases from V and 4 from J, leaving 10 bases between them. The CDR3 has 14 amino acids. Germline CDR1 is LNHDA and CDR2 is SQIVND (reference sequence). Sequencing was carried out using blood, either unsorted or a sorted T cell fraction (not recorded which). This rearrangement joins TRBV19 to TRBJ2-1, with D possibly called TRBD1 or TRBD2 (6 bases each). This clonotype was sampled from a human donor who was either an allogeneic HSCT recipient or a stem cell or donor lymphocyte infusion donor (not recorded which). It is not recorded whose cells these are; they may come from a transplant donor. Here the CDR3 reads CASSIGGAYNEQFF. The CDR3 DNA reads TGTGCCAGTAGTATCGGGGGCGCTTACAATGAGCAGTTCTTC.